This T cell receptor (beta chain) appears in the sequencing data of a study of response to subunit inactivated influenza vaccine. Trimming cost V 0 bases and J 4 bases, with 10 bases left between them. This CDR3 region has 14 residues. Germline V gene sequence: CDR1 SGHRS, CDR2 YFSETQ. There are a few counts of this clonotype. TCRdb re-derived calls from the RT-PCR reads in MiXCR, one entry per CDR3 protein. The data hold under 850,000 distinct CDR3 sequences, with approximately 18% observed a single time. The chain uses TRBV5-1 and TRBJ1-1; D may be TRBD1 (5 bases). This receptor was obtained from a man aged 50-60 years who received an inactivated influenza vaccine. The starting material was PBMCs from blood, obtained around 5 days after vaccination. This chain's CDR3 is CASSLESRATEAFF. DNA of the CDR3: TGCGCCAGCAGCTTGGAGTCCAGGGCCACTGAAGCTTTCTTT.